This record looks at one TCR beta chain sequence and its context. The sample is drawn from a study of blood T cell repertoires in COVID-19. The germline CDR1 and CDR2 sequences are SGHDT and YYEEEE. V was cut by 3 bases and J by 6 bases, with 19 bases left in between. The CDR3 length is 15 residues. In the study's own analysis: Estimates of nucleated cell counts were drawn from the amplification of reference gene primers. Some clones are missing from TCRdb's copy, which holds only in-frame ones; the method was immunoSEQ multiplex PCR. V and J calls and clone size are copied from that table; D and trimming were computed from the DNA. The sample lists 500,000 or so clones, roughly 87% occurring once.

This chain uses TRBV5-6 with TRBJ2-7; tentative D call: TRBD2 (6 bases). Input material: PBMCs or T cells enriched from blood (not recorded which). This receptor was identified in a woman between 18 and 30 years old who had recovered from COVID-19. In DNA, the CDR3 is TGTGCCAGCAGCTGGGGGACCGGGGGAGGCTCCGAGCAGTACTTC. Translating it yields CASSWGTGGGSEQYF.